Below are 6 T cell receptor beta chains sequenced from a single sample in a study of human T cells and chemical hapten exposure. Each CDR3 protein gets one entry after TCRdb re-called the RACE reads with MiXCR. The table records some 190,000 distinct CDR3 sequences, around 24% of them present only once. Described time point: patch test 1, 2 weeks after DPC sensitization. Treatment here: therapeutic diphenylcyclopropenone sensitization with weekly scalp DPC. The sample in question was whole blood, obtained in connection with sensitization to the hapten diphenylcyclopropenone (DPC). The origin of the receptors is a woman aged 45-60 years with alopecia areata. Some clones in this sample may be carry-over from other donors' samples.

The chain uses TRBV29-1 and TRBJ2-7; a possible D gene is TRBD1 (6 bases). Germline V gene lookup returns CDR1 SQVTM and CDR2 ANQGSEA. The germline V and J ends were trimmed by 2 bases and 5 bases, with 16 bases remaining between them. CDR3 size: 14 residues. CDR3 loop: CSVEQRQAGNEQYF. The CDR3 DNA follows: TGCAGCGTTGAACAAAGACAGGCGGGCAACGAGCAGTACTTC.

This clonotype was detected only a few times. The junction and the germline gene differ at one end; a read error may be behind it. Written as DNA, the CDR3 is TGCAGCATTGATTCTGGCAGGGGGCCTGCTGAAGAGACCCAGTACTTC. Translation: CSIDSGRGPAEETQYF. The rearrangement joins TRBV29-1 to TRBJ2-5, with 8 positions matching TRBD1. The CDR3 consists of 16 residues. Germline assignment: CDR1 SQVTM and CDR2 ANQGSEA.

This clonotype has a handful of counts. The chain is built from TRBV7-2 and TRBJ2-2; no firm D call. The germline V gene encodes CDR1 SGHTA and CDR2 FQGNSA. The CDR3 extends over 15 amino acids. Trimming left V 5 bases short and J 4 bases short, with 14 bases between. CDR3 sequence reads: CASSLRFHGTGELFF. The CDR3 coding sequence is TGTGCCAGCAGCCTTAGATTCCACGGCACCGGGGAGCTGTTTTTT.

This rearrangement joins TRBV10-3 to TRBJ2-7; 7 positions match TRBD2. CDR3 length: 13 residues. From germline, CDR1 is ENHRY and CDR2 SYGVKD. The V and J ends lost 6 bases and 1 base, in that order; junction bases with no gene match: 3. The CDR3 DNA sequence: TGTGCCATCAGGGGAGGGCCGTCCTACGAGCAGTACTTC. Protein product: CAIRGGPSYEQYF.

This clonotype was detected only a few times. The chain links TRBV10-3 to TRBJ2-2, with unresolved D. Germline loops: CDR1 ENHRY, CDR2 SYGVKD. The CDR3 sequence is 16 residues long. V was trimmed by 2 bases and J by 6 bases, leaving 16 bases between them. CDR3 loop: CAISEALHTIAGELFF. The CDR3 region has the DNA TGTGCCATCAGTGAGGCACTACACACCATAGCCGGGGAGCTGTTTTTT.

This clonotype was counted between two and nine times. CDR3 protein: CASSKTEGHTEAFF. For the CDR3, the DNA is TGTGCCAGCAGCAAAACGGAAGGGCACACTGAAGCTTTCTTT. The chain carries TRBV21-1 and TRBJ1-1. TRBV21-1 is a documented pseudogene. CDR3 size: 14 residues.